The present T cell receptor beta chain was sequenced within a study of T cells in Graves' hyperthyroidism and ophthalmopathy. TCR beta CDR3 regions were amplified from RNA. Primed by the HTBI set, a first-round RT-PCR was run on the TCR CDR3. TCRdb called the multiplex PCR reads again in MiXCR, with one record for every CDR3 protein. The repertoire holds about 420,000 distinct CDR3 sequences, 15% to 19% seen once, with 13% to 15% in the top ten. The sample comprised blood. This receptor was obtained from a woman between 18 and 30 years old with Graves' hyperthyroidism.

The chain's CDR3 is CASSSLGLAVQETQYF. DNA for the CDR3: TGTGCCAGCAGTTCCCTCGGACTAGCGGTTCAAGAGACCCAGTACTTC. The V call is TRBV6-2 or TRBV6-3, the J call TRBJ2-5; 10 bases fit TRBD2. The CDR3 covers 16 residues. Germline V gives CDR1 MNHEY, CDR2 SVGEGT. Trimming at V came to 4 bases and at J to 2 bases, leaving 7 bases not matched to a gene.